Reported below is one TCR beta chain. Antigen unknown. The junction shows a germline mismatch at one end, possibly a read error. Amplified TCR beta CDR3 regions derived from RNA transcripts. HTBI primers were the set used in a first-round RT-PCR of the TCR CDR3. Via MiXCR, TCRdb re-called the multiplex PCR reads, giving one row per CDR3 protein. The repertoire consists of hundreds of thousands of distinct CDR3 sequences, with 35% to 45% occurring once and the leading ten covering around 10%. The record originates from a study of T cells in Graves' hyperthyroidism and ophthalmopathy. Looking at the study overall: Peripheral blood samples were taken at initial diagnosis, prior to any treatment.

It was uncontrolled infection, other autoimmune disease, pregnancy or lactation that excluded patients. Points from the study as a whole: The model anticipated ophthalmopathy a median about six months pre-onset.

CDR1 and CDR2 (germline): SQVTM, ANQGSEA. The CDR3 consists of 17 residues. The sample taken for sequencing was blood. The V gene is TRBV29-1, the J gene TRBJ2-5; 11 nucleotides match TRBD1. The TCR was taken from a man younger than 35 with Graves' hyperthyroidism. The CDR3 DNA is TGCAGCGTTGAAGGGACAGGGGGCCTTAAGTACCAAGAGACCCAGTACTTT. It is translated as CSVEGTGGLKYQETQYF.